The 21 T cell receptor beta chains in this list originate from one sample, sequenced in a study of radiotherapy plus CTLA-4 blockade in lung cancer. TCRdb keeps only in-frame clones here, not all; method: immunoSEQ multiplex PCR. Of tens of thousands of clones detected, just over 75% appear once; the ten largest clones hold roughly 4%. The sample in question was peripheral blood, obtained from a patient treated with radiotherapy plus ipilimumab. The receptors shown here come from a human donor with non-small cell lung cancer who had a partial response to radiotherapy plus ipilimumab.

V and J are TRBV4-3 and TRBJ1-5, with D uncertain. The CDR3 extends over 15 amino acids. Trimming pared 0 bases from V and 2 bases from J, leaving 8 bases between. Germline V lookup: CDR1 LGHNA, CDR2 YSLEER. CDR3 bases: TGCGCCAGCAGCCAAGATGAGCCCGGCAATCAGCCCCAGCATTTT. It yields the protein CASSQDEPGNQPQHF.

The rearrangement links TRBV7-9 to TRBJ1-1, with TRBD1 as a possible D gene (6 bases). Germline V gene lookup returns CDR1 SEHNR and CDR2 FQNEAQ (reference sequence). Trimming took off 6 bases at V and 0 bases at J, with 11 bases between the two ends. The CDR3 contains 14 residues. CDR3 loop: CASRRTAMNTEAFF. DNA of the CDR3: TGTGCCAGCAGACGGACAGCAATGAACACTGAAGCTTTCTTT.

The V and J genes are TRBV11-3 and TRBJ2-1; 8 nucleotides align to TRBD1. The V segment lost 5 bases and the J segment 4 bases; nucleotides outside the gene matches: 10. This CDR3 region has 16 residues. Per the germline V gene, CDR1 is SGHNT and CDR2 is YENEEA. CDR3 region: CASSLMVTGAYNEQFF. The CDR3 DNA follows: TGTGCCAGCAGCCTGATGGTGACAGGGGCATACAATGAGCAGTTCTTC.

This rearrangement joins TRBV9 to TRBJ2-2; 7 bases match TRBD1. The V and J ends lost 3 bases and 3 bases, in that order; junction bases with no gene match: 5. The length of the CDR3 is 15 residues. Germline CDR1 is SGDLS and CDR2 is YYNGEE. The CDR3 DNA reads TGTGCCAGCAGCGCACCGACAGGGTACACCGGGGAGCTGTTTTTT. This codes for CASSAPTGYTGELFF.

The gene calls are TRBV5-1 and TRBJ2-7; the D gene is possibly TRBD1 (6 bases). Germline V gene lookup returns CDR1 SGHRS and CDR2 YFSETQ. The CDR3 consists of 13 residues. Trimming shortened V by 0 bases and J by 2 bases, and 6 bases separated the two germline ends. The CDR3 DNA reads as TGCGCCAGCAGCTTGGGGGGGCCCTACGAGCAGTACTTC. Amino acid sequence: CASSLGGPYEQYF.

The chain uses TRBV11-2 and TRBJ2-2, with a tentative D call TRBD1 (6 bases). The CDR3 contains 15 residues. CDR1 and CDR2 from the germline V gene are SGHAT and FQNNGV. Trimming shortened V by 2 bases and J by 1 base, and 8 bases separated the two germline ends. CDR3 coding DNA: TGTGCCAGCAGCTTAAGACAGGAGAACACCGGGGAGCTGTTTTTT. It yields the protein CASSLRQENTGELFF.

V usage is TRBV7-9 and J usage is TRBJ2-7; D might be TRBD2 (6 bases). The CDR3 runs to 16 residues. From germline, CDR1 is SEHNR and CDR2 FQNEAQ (reference sequence). Trimming stripped 5 bases from V and 0 bases from J, with 17 bases between. CDR3 nucleotide sequence: TGTGCCAGCAGCGAACCGGGGGACGGAAGCTCCTACGAGCAGTACTTC. It yields the protein CASSEPGDGSSYEQYF.

V and J are TRBV6-4 and TRBJ2-1; D is uncertain. In germline, CDR1 is MRHNA, CDR2 SNTAGT. The CDR3 is 15 residues long. V lost 3 bases, J lost 5 bases, and 14 bases lay in between. The CDR3 region has the DNA TGTGCCAGCAGTGATAGTGTAGCTGGAAACAATGAGCAGTTCTTC. This sequence encodes CASSDSVAGNNEQFF.

V usage is TRBV30 and J usage is TRBJ1-2; TRBD1 might be the D (6 bases). The CDR3 totals 11 residues. V lost 3 bases, J lost 12 bases, and 14 bases lay in between. Germline values: CDR1 GTSNPN, CDR2 SVGIG (reference sequence). The CDR3 DNA follows: TGTGCCTGGAGCCACAGGGAAATAAACACCTTC. This translates into CAWSHREINTF.

The V gene is TRBV10-1, the J gene TRBJ2-2; TRBD2 matches at 7 bases. Germline V CDR1 and CDR2: WNHNN, SYGVQD (reference sequence). The CDR3 contains 18 residues. With V trimmed by 10 bases and J by 3 bases, 20 bases remained unmatched. The CDR3 protein is CANPLGLESDQDTGELFF. The CDR3 nucleotides are TGCGCCAACCCTCTTGGACTAGAGTCCGACCAGGACACCGGGGAGCTGTTTTTT.

The V gene is TRBV4-3, the J gene TRBJ1-4; D is ambiguous. V lost 0 bases, J lost 4 bases, and 6 bases lay in between. Germline V gene data show CDR1 as LGHNA and CDR2 as YSLEER. The CDR3 spans 14 residues. In DNA, the CDR3 is TGCGCCAGCAGCCAAGAGGCCCGTAATGAAAAACTGTTTTTT. Translated: CASSQEARNEKLFF.

This clone was recorded only once. The chain uses TRBV27 and TRBJ1-5, with a weak D call TRBD1 (6 bases). Germline V gene lookup returns CDR1 MNHEY and CDR2 SMNVEV (reference sequence). This CDR3 is 15 amino acids long. Trimming removed 5 bases from V and 2 bases from J, with 13 bases in between. CDR3 DNA sequence: TGTGCCAGCAGTCCAGCGGGGGCCGGCAATCAGCCCCAGCATTTT. Translating it yields CASSPAGAGNQPQHF.

This rearrangement joins TRBV7-3 to TRBJ2-2; weak D call: TRBD1 (7 bases). The V and J ends lost 6 bases and 11 bases respectively, with 13 bases between them. This CDR3 is built from 12 residues. Germline loops: CDR1 SGHTA, CDR2 FQGTGA. CDR3 sequence reads: CASSRGDSELFF. CDR3 coding DNA: TGTGCCAGCAGTCGCGGGGACAGCGAGCTGTTTTTT.

This clone appeared a few times. The J gene is TRBJ1-6, the V gene TRBV6-6, with a tentative D call TRBD1 (6 bases). V lost 0 bases and J lost 14, with 11 bases in between. Germline loops: CDR1 MNHNY, CDR2 SVGAGI (reference sequence). The CDR3 is made up of 13 amino acids. CDR3 amino acids: CASSYSTDSSLHF. The CDR3 bases are TGTGCCAGCAGTTACTCAACGGACAGTTCCCTCCACTTT.

This clone was counted a few times. This chain joins TRBV19 and TRBJ1-5, with TRBD1 identical over 7 bases. Germline V CDR1 and CDR2: LNHDA, SQIVND (reference sequence). V shed 4 bases and J 6 bases; nucleotides not matched to a gene: 9. The CDR3 spans 15 residues. This CDR3 is CASSSTTGRTQPQHF. CDR3 coding DNA: TGTGCCAGTAGTAGCACGACAGGGAGAACTCAGCCCCAGCATTTT. Variable domain in full (rest from reference TRBV19 and TRBJ1-5): DGGITQSPKYLFRKEGQNVTLSCEQNLNHDAMYWYRQDPGQGLRLIYYSQIVNDFQKGDIAEGYSVSREKKESFPLTVTSAQKNPTAFYLCASSSTTGRTQPQHFGDGTRLSIL.

V and J are TRBV11-3 and TRBJ2-2, with 9 bases matching TRBD1. Trimming cost V 2 bases and J 6 bases; bases outside gene matches: 7. Germline assignment: CDR1 SGHNT and CDR2 YENEEA. The CDR3 is made up of 16 amino acids. CDR3 protein: CASSLTGGGRAGELFF. CDR3 sequence (DNA): TGTGCCAGCAGCTTAACAGGGGGCGGAAGGGCCGGGGAGCTGTTTTTT. Looking up the rest from reference TRBV11-3 and TRBJ2-2 gives the full variable domain: EAGVVQSPRYKIIEKKQPVAFWCNPISGHNTLYWYLQNLGQGPELLIRYENEEAVDDSQLPKDRFSAERLKGVDSTLKIQPAELGDSAVYLCASSLTGGGRAGELFFGEGSRLTVL.

The genes are TRBV29-1 and TRBJ2-3; tentative D call: TRBD1 (6 bases). Germline loops: CDR1 SQVTM, CDR2 ANQGSEA. V was pared by 4 bases and J by 1 base, with 9 bases between. The CDR3 length is 13 residues. This CDR3 reads CSVGGQGTDTQYF. In DNA, the CDR3 is TGCAGCGTTGGGGGGCAGGGCACAGATACGCAGTATTTT.

This clone was recorded once. This chain connects TRBV9 to TRBJ2-1; D remains unclear. Per germline, CDR1 SGDLS and CDR2 YYNGEE. The CDR3 extends over 13 amino acids. V lost 2 bases to trimming and J lost 4 bases, with 7 bases between them. This chain's CDR3 is CASSVTVYNEQFF. The CDR3 nucleotides read TGTGCCAGCAGCGTCACAGTTTACAATGAGCAGTTCTTC.

This clone has a handful of counts. The V and J genes are TRBV25-1 and TRBJ1-6; possibly TRBD1 for D (5 bases). The CDR3 totals 15 residues. CDR1 MGHDK and CDR2 SYGVNS come from the germline V gene. V lost 2 bases to trimming and J lost 6 bases, with 11 bases between them. This CDR3 is CASSEHRLGNSPLHF. Written as DNA, the CDR3 is TGTGCCAGCAGTGAACACAGGTTGGGTAATTCACCCCTCCACTTT.

This chain links TRBV27 with TRBJ2-2; D possibly corresponds to TRBD2 (5 bases). The CDR3 covers 14 residues. Trimming shortened V by 2 bases and J by 5 bases, and 9 bases separated the two germline ends. Germline-derived CDR1 and CDR2 are MNHEY and SMNVEV (reference sequence). In nucleotides, the CDR3 is TGTGCCAGCAGTTTAGTCGAGGGTACCGGGGAGCTGTTTTTT. It translates to CASSLVEGTGELFF.

The chain combines TRBV6-5 with TRBJ1-1; D is uncertain. The germline V and J ends were trimmed by 1 base and 3 bases, with 15 bases remaining between them. The CDR3 runs 16 residues. Germline CDR1 and CDR2: MNHEY and SVGAGI. In nucleotides, the CDR3 is TGTGCCAGCAGTTACTGGGCAGCCAATTCCTACACTGAAGCTTTCTTT. It translates to CASSYWAANSYTEAFF.